This is a list of T cell receptor beta chains from one sample in a study of blood T cell repertoires in COVID-19. Clones were read by immunoSEQ multiplex PCR, and TCRdb kept only the in-frame ones, dropping some. The table includes more than 65,000 clones, more than 80% detected once. The specimen sequenced was peripheral blood. The receptors come from an older man with acute or convalescent COVID-19. Both conserved end residues are part of each CDR3. The D gene is left open where the match is weak. Size is stated for part of the rows, as once, few or many counts, or as a class when the clone is expanded.

size,V,J,D,DNA,CDR3
.,TRBV5-1,TRBJ2-3,.,TGCGCCAGCAGCCTTAACGGGGTCGAAACAGATACGCAGTATTTT,CASSLNGVETDTQYF
.,TRBV19,TRBJ2-5,TRBD1,TGTGCCAGTAGTATAGATGTAGGGGGCGGGGAGACCCAGTACTTC,CASSIDVGGGETQYF
.,TRBV18,TRBJ2-1,.,TGTGCCAGCTTCCCGGGACTTGACTACAATGAGCAGTTCTTC,CASFPGLDYNEQFF
.,TRBV30,TRBJ1-2,TRBD1,TGTGCCTCAACAGGGGGCCTATGGTATGGCTACACCTTC,CASTGGLWYGYTF
.,TRBV6-1,TRBJ2-7,.,TGTGCCAGCAGTGAAGGGCGGGGCCTCTCCTACGAGCAGTACTTC,CASSEGRGLSYEQYF
.,TRBV6-6,TRBJ2-6,.,TGTGCCAGCAGTTACTTCAGGACTCCTGGGGCCAACGTCCTGACTTTC,CASSYFRTPGANVLTF
.,TRBV3-1/TRBV3-2,TRBJ2-7,TRBD2,TGTGCCAGCAGCCAAAGACTAGCGGGGGCCTACGAGCAGTACTTC,CASSQRLAGAYEQYF
.,TRBV19,TRBJ2-6,TRBD1,TGTGCCAGTAGTATTGTGACAGGGACCTCTGGGGCCAACGTCCTGACTTTC,CASSIVTGTSGANVLTF
few,TRBV7-2,TRBJ2-7,TRBD2,TGTGCCAGCAGCTTCAGCGGGGGGGGAAACTACGAGCAGTACTTC,CASSFSGGGNYEQYF
.,TRBV19,TRBJ1-3,.,TGTGCCAGCAATGCCCCAGGGGACTCTGGAAACACCATATATTTT,CASNAPGDSGNTIYF
few,TRBV18,TRBJ1-3,.,TGTGCCAGCTCACCATTCCAGGGCGACACTGGAAACACCATATATTTT,CASSPFQGDTGNTIYF
.,TRBV5-6,TRBJ1-4,.,TGTGCCAGCAGTCACAGGTTAAGAAGAACTAATGAAAAACTGTTTTTT,CASSHRLRRTNEKLFF
once,TRBV28,TRBJ1-5,.,TGTGCCAGCAGCCCGTCGGGTGAGGTGGGTCAGCCCCAGCATTTT,CASSPSGEVGQPQHF
.,TRBV13,TRBJ1-2,TRBD1,TGTGCCAGCAGCCTGATTGGGGGGACAGGGCGGTTCTATGGCTACACCTTC,CASSLIGGTGRFYGYTF
.,TRBV7-2,TRBJ1-2,.,TGTGCCAGCAGCCGCGGACAGCTCTATGGCTACACCTTC,CASSRGQLYGYTF
.,TRBV5-4,TRBJ2-5,TRBD2,TGTGCCAGCAGCTATACGACCGGGACTAGCGTCCAAGAGACCCAGTACTTC,CASSYTTGTSVQETQYF
.,TRBV5-6,TRBJ2-2,.,TGTGCCAGCAGCCCGAGGAGCAGGGGACCCTTCGTGTCCGGGGAGCTGTTTTTT,CASSPRSRGPFVSGELFF
.,TRBV5-1,TRBJ1-4,TRBD1,TGCGCCAGCAGCTCCGGGACAGGGGAAAAACTGTTTTTT,CASSSGTGEKLFF
.,TRBV29-1,TRBJ2-3,.,TGCAGCGTTGTATCTGGACTCGGCACAGATACGCAGTATTTT,CSVVSGLGTDTQYF
.,TRBV4-1,TRBJ1-6,TRBD1,TGCGCCAGCAGCCCCGACCGTGGACAGGGGAATTCACCCCTCCACTTT,CASSPDRGQGNSPLHF
.,TRBV11-2,TRBJ2-7,.,TGTGCCAGCAGCTTAGTCATCTACGAGCAGTACTTC,CASSLVIYEQYF
.,TRBV4-1,TRBJ1-6,.,TGCGCCAGCAGCCACCCCACGGGGAATTCACCCCTCCACTTT,CASSHPTGNSPLHF
once,TRBV2,TRBJ1-1,TRBD1,TGTGCCAGCAGTGAAGCGCTAGGGACAGGTACGAACACTGAAGCTTTCTTT,CASSEALGTGTNTEAFF